This T cell receptor beta chain derives from a study of cytotoxic CD8 clonotypes in ibrutinib-treated CLL. This clone has just one count. Trimming pared 8 bases from V and 5 bases from J, leaving 19 bases between. This CDR3 has 14 amino acids. In germline, CDR1 is SGHTA, CDR2 FQGTGA. Clones were read by immunoSEQ multiplex PCR, and TCRdb kept only the in-frame ones, dropping some. Seen here are about 130,000 clones, about 85% observed once, and the top ten hold roughly 3.1%. J is TRBJ2-7 and V is TRBV7-3; TRBD1 is a possible D gene (5 bases). The receptor comes from a human donor with chronic lymphocytic leukemia. This sample comprised PBMCs, obtained after 24 months of ibrutinib treatment. The CDR3 reads CASAPPLRGHEQYF. The CDR3 nucleotides read TGTGCCAGCGCCCCGCCCCTAAGGGGCCACGAGCAGTACTTC.